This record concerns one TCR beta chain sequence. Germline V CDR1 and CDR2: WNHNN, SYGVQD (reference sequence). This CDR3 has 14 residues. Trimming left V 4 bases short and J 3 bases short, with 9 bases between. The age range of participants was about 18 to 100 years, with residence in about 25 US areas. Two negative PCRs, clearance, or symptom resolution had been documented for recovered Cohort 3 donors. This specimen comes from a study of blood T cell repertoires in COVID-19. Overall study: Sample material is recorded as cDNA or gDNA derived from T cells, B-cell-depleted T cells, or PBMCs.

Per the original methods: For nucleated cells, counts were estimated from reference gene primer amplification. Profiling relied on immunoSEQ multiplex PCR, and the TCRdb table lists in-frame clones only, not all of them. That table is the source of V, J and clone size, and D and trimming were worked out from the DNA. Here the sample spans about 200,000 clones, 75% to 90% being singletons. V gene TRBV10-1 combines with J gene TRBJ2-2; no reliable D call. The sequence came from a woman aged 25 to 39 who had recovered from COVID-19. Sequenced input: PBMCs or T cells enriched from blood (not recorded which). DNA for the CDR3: TGCGCCAGCAGTGGGCCCGGAGACACCGGGGAGCTGTTTTTT. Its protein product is CASSGPGDTGELFF.